This TCR beta chain is from a study of control samples from healthy donors and cancer patients (dated by TCRdb to the early 2020s). Its CDR3 holds 15 amino acids, cysteine through phenylalanine. Here the CDR3 DNA is all that survives: 45 bases in frame from base 1. In the germline V gene, CDR1 corresponds to SGHRS and CDR2 to YFSETQ. Germline trimming amounts to 0 bases on V and 9 bases on J, with 9 as the count of junction bases outside the gene matches. Note on this clone: The antigen it recognizes is unknown. Qualities for individual bases were not recorded, and no much larger clone is one base off.

The method was the immunoSEQ multiplex PCR assay. Drawn from immuneACCESS, this table holds only the in-frame rearrangements with V and J called that TCRdb kept. Clones are partly lost; checked studies trace under half to an unresolved V gene and leave the rest unexplained. Across this sample there are 70,000 to 75,000 clones, with roughly 90% seen only once. The ten most abundant clones make up just under 4% of the sample. The chain is encoded by TRBV5-1 joined to TRBJ1-2, with 9 bases matching TRBD1. This sequence was found in a woman aged 50 to 65 in good health. The source material was blood. The nucleotide sequence reads as follows: TGCGCCAGCAGCTTGGTTCCGGGACAGGGCCTCCGCTACACCTTC. Its translation reads: CASSLVPGQGLRYTF.